These 28 T cell receptor beta chains were sequenced from one sample in a study of cytomegalovirus exposure and HLA in healthy donors. The PCR used 60 Vbeta and 13 Jbeta primers. TCRdb's copy holds only in-frame clones and misses some; the assay was immunoSEQ multiplex PCR. The table lists about 140,000 clones. The sequenced material came from PBMCs. The source of these receptors is a man aged 35-49 years in good health and CMV-seronegative.

Here the CDR3 reads CASSYSTGQETQYF. The CDR3 DNA follows: TGTGCCAGCAGTTACTCGACAGGTCAAGAGACCCAGTACTTC. The chain employs TRBV6-6 and TRBJ2-5; the D gene is possibly TRBD1 (6 bases). This CDR3 region has 14 residues. V was trimmed by 0 bases and J by 2 bases, leaving 7 bases between them. Germline-derived CDR1 and CDR2 are MNHNY and SVGAGI (reference sequence).

This rearrangement joins TRBV5-4 to TRBJ2-7; TRBD2 might be the D (7 bases). From germline, CDR1 is SGHNT and CDR2 YYREEE (reference sequence). This CDR3 has 14 amino acids. V lost 1 base and J 2 bases, leaving 10 bases between the germline ends. The CDR3 sequence: CASSLSGGPYEQYF. CDR3 in DNA: TGTGCCAGCAGCTTGTCCGGGGGGCCCTACGAGCAGTACTTC.

The genes are TRBV6-6 and TRBJ1-5; 7 nucleotides match TRBD1. The CDR3 is 14 residues long. Germline V lookup: CDR1 MNHNY, CDR2 SVGAGI (reference sequence). V shed 11 bases and J 6 bases; nucleotides not matched to a gene: 13. The CDR3 is CAARRASGGQPQHF. As DNA, the CDR3 is TGTGCCGCAAGGAGAGCCTCAGGGGGTCAGCCCCAGCATTTT.

The chain combines TRBV18 with TRBJ2-3; TRBD1 matches 10 bases. The CDR3 contains 15 residues. After removal of 2 bases from V and 7 bases from J, the junction contained 6 bases not matched to a gene. Germline lookup yields CDR1 KGHSH and CDR2 LQKENI. CDR3: CASSPGGQGVNTQYF. The CDR3 DNA reads TGTGCCAGCTCACCAGGCGGACAGGGGGTTAATACGCAGTATTTT.

The chain couples TRBV11-3 to TRBJ2-7; 7 bases align to TRBD2. V dropped 6 bases and J dropped 7; count of bases not matched to a gene: 9. The CDR3 totals 13 residues. In germline, CDR1 is SGHNT, CDR2 YENEEA. For the CDR3, the DNA is TGTGCCAGCAGTTCTCGCGGGGGAGGGGAGCAGTACTTC. Protein sequence: CASSSRGGGEQYF. Together with reference TRBV11-3 and TRBJ2-7, the CDR3 gives the full variable domain: EAGVVQSPRYKIIEKKQPVAFWCNPISGHNTLYWYLQNLGQGPELLIRYENEEAVDDSQLPKDRFSAERLKGVDSTLKIQPAELGDSAVYLCASSSRGGGEQYFGPGTRLTVT.

This rearrangement joins TRBV7-8 to TRBJ1-6; D may be TRBD1 (6 bases). V lost 5 bases, J lost 7 bases, and 9 bases lay in between. Germline V gene lookup returns CDR1 SGHVS and CDR2 FQNEAQ. The CDR3 loop spans 13 amino acids. DNA for the CDR3: TGTGCCAGCAGCCCAGGACAGAATTCACCCCTCCACTTT. It yields the protein CASSPGQNSPLHF.

This chain joins TRBV18 and TRBJ2-7; the D gene is possibly TRBD1 (5 bases). Germline CDR1 and CDR2: KGHSH and LQKENI. The CDR3 runs to 14 residues. V lost 2 bases, J lost 3 bases, and 11 bases lay in between. The CDR3 loop is CASSPGHPVYEQYF. CDR3 DNA sequence: TGTGCCAGCTCACCAGGACACCCCGTCTACGAGCAGTACTTC.

DNA for the CDR3: TGTGCCAGTACCACCGGGCTAGCGGGGGTGAGGATAGAAGAGACCCAGTACTTC. Translation: CASTTGLAGVRIEETQYF. The chain combines TRBV19 with TRBJ2-5; 10 bases fit TRBD2. The CDR3 loop spans 18 amino acids. CDR1 is LNHDA and CDR2 is SQIVND in the germline V gene (reference sequence). With V trimmed by 7 bases and J by 3 bases, 17 bases remained unmatched.

The CDR3 bases are TGTGCCAGTAGTATATCCCTTTCGGGGAGGGTTTACGGCTACACCTTC. This sequence encodes CASSISLSGRVYGYTF. This chain connects TRBV19 to TRBJ1-2; D remains ambiguous. The germline V gene has CDR1 LNHDA and CDR2 SQIVND (reference sequence). Between the trimmed V and J ends, which lost 2 bases and 8 bases, there was a span of 21 bases. The CDR3 sequence is 16 residues long.

J is TRBJ2-7 and V is TRBV30, with TRBD1 matching 7 bases. J gave up 3 bases and V 0 bases, and 5 bases lay outside the gene matches. Germline loops: CDR1 GTSNPN, CDR2 SVGIG (reference sequence). This CDR3 has 14 amino acids. CDR3 protein: CAWSVRAGGYEQYF. The CDR3 bases are TGTGCCTGGAGTGTACGGGCAGGGGGCTACGAGCAGTACTTC.

The chain is built from TRBV7-3 and TRBJ2-3; TRBD2 agrees at 12 bases. The germline CDR1 and CDR2 sequences are SGHTA and FQGTGA. J was trimmed by 6 bases and V by 3 bases; bases with no gene match: 4. CDR3 length: 15 residues. CDR3 bases: TGTGCCAGCAGCTTCCTAGCGGGGGGGCAGGATACGCAGTATTTT. Protein sequence: CASSFLAGGQDTQYF.

V is TRBV2 and J is TRBJ2-2; D is uncertain. Germline CDR1 and CDR2: SNHLY and FYNNEI. The CDR3 has 16 residues. V was pared by 3 bases and J by 0 bases, with 11 bases between. The CDR3 DNA reads TGTGCCAGCAGTGACATGGCCAAGTCGAACACCGGGGAGCTGTTTTTT. Its protein product is CASSDMAKSNTGELFF.

V is TRBV6-1 and J is TRBJ2-2, with D unresolved. Trimming removed 1 base at V and 4 bases at J, with 10 bases between. Germline assignment: CDR1 MNHNS and CDR2 SASEGT. CDR3 length: 15 amino acids. In DNA form, the CDR3 reads TGTGCCAGCAGTGAAGGAGGTTTTTTCACCGGGGAGCTGTTTTTT. Amino acid sequence: CASSEGGFFTGELFF.

The chain carries TRBV7-9 and TRBJ1-4, with TRBD1 matching 10 bases. This CDR3 has 15 amino acids. Trimming cost V 5 bases and J 6 bases; bases outside gene matches: 6. CDR1 is SEHNR, CDR2 FQNEAQ, per germline (reference sequence). The CDR3 nucleotides read TGTGCCAGCAGCCCCAGGGGGACAGGGGATGAAAAACTGTTTTTT. Protein sequence: CASSPRGTGDEKLFF. Based on the CDR3 plus reference TRBV7-9 and TRBJ1-4, the full variable domain is DTGVSQNPRHKITKRGQNVTFRCDPISEHNRLYWYRQTLGQGPEFLTYFQNEAQLEKSRLLSDRFSAERPKGSFSTLEIQRTEQGDSAMYLCASSPRGTGDEKLFFGSGTQLSVL.

The chain links TRBV4-1 to TRBJ1-5, with D uncertain. The CDR3 has 15 residues. Trimming cost V 4 bases and J 0 bases, with 10 bases left between them. Per germline, CDR1 MGHRA and CDR2 YSYEKL. The CDR3 sequence is CASSLREASNQPQHF. The CDR3 DNA sequence: TGCGCCAGCAGCCTCCGGGAGGCTAGCAATCAGCCCCAGCATTTT.

V usage is TRBV7-2 and J usage is TRBJ1-1, with D tentatively TRBD1 (6 bases). Germline V gives CDR1 SGHTA, CDR2 FQGNSA. CDR3 length: 16 residues. Trimming took off 5 bases at V and 1 base at J, with 17 bases between the two ends. The CDR3 bases are TGTGCCAGCAGCCCCCTGCCCCGGACAGCGAACACTGAAGCTTTCTTT. Translation gives CASSPLPRTANTEAFF. Full variable domain (remainder filled in from reference TRBV7-2 and TRBJ1-1): GAGVSQSPSNKVTEKGKDVELRCDPISGHTALYWYRQSLGQGLEFLIYFQGNSAPDKSGLPSDRFSAERTGGSVSTLTIQRTQQEDSAVYLCASSPLPRTANTEAFFGQGTRLTVV.

The rearrangement uses TRBV9 and TRBJ2-5, with 10 bases aligning to TRBD2. CDR1 and CDR2 from the germline V gene are SGDLS and YYNGEE. J was trimmed by 4 bases and V by 1 base; bases with no gene match: 13. There are 18 residues in the CDR3. CDR3 sequence (DNA): TGTGCCAGCAGCGTAAGTGGCCTAGCGGGGGTTTCTCGAGAGACCCAGTACTTC. As protein: CASSVSGLAGVSRETQYF.

The chain uses TRBV4-3 and TRBJ2-1; a possible D gene is TRBD1 (6 bases). This CDR3 contains 14 residues. With 0 bases removed from V and 15 bases from J, the gap between germline ends came to 18 bases. Germline V lookup: CDR1 LGHNA, CDR2 YSLEER. The CDR3: CASSQEAAQGSRFF. CDR3 DNA sequence: TGCGCCAGCAGCCAAGAAGCGGCGCAGGGGAGCAGGTTCTTC.

The chain is built from TRBV4-1 and TRBJ2-3; 9 bases line up with TRBD2. Unmatched junction bases numbered 4, after V lost 0 bases and J lost 0 bases. CDR3 length: 17 residues. CDR1 MGHRA and CDR2 YSYEKL come from the germline V gene. The CDR3 sequence: CASSQEGAGGSTDTQYF. In nucleotides, the CDR3 is TGCGCCAGCAGCCAAGAGGGAGCGGGGGGAAGCACAGATACGCAGTATTTT.

The chain links TRBV6-6 to TRBJ1-1, with unresolved D. The CDR3 has 14 residues. CDR1 is MNHNY and CDR2 is SVGAGI in the germline V gene (reference sequence). V was cut by 7 bases and J by 4 bases, with 16 bases left in between. CDR3 protein: CASMEAGYSTEAFF. CDR3 bases: TGTGCCAGCATGGAGGCAGGATATTCCACTGAAGCTTTCTTT.

The chain employs TRBV9 and TRBJ1-2; D unresolved. This CDR3 contains 13 residues. Between the trimmed V and J ends, which lost 4 bases and 8 bases, there was a span of 15 bases. Germline V CDR1 and CDR2: SGDLS, YYNGEE. The CDR3 protein is CASSPRRVGGYTF. In DNA form, the CDR3 reads TGTGCCAGCAGCCCCAGGAGGGTGGGCGGCTACACCTTC.

The V and J genes are TRBV4-3 and TRBJ2-7, with 7 positions matching TRBD1. The CDR3 consists of 14 residues. Trimming cost V 4 bases and J 5 bases; bases outside gene matches: 8. The germline V gene encodes CDR1 LGHNA and CDR2 YSLEER. CDR3 DNA sequence: TGCGCCAGCAGCCCGATTACAGGGGATAACGAGCAGTACTTC. It codes for CASSPITGDNEQYF.

The chain combines TRBV28 with TRBJ2-1; 9 positions agree with TRBD1. Germline V lookup: CDR1 MDHEN, CDR2 SYDVKM. Unmatched junction bases numbered 4, after V lost 6 bases and J lost 7 bases. The CDR3 covers 13 residues. For the CDR3, the DNA is TGTGCCAGCAGGGAGGACAGGGGAAATGAGCAGTTCTTC. It specifies CASREDRGNEQFF.

The V call is TRBV28, the J call TRBJ2-3, with 7 bases identical to TRBD1. The CDR3 contains 14 residues. V lost 6 bases to trimming and J lost 4 bases; unmatched junction nucleotides: 7. From germline, CDR1 is MDHEN and CDR2 SYDVKM. CDR3 region: CASSRQGRSDTQYF. CDR3 coding DNA: TGTGCCAGCAGCCGACAGGGACGATCAGATACGCAGTATTTT.

On this clone itself: The same CDR3 can be traced to other DNA sequences in this sample. The genes are TRBV29-1 and TRBJ1-2, with 7 bases that match TRBD1. Germline-derived CDR1 and CDR2 are SQVTM and ANQGSEA. The V and J ends lost 2 bases and 8 bases, in that order; junction bases with no gene match: 5. This CDR3 region has 12 residues. The CDR3 loop reads CSVEREGAGYTF. The CDR3, as DNA: TGCAGCGTTGAACGGGAGGGGGCCGGCTACACCTTC.

The chain recombines TRBV5-4 with TRBJ2-2, with a tentative D call TRBD1 (6 bases). The CDR3 loop spans 17 amino acids. CDR1 is SGHNT, CDR2 YYREEE, per germline (reference sequence). V was clipped by 5 bases and J by 3 bases, with 20 bases between them. The CDR3 DNA reads TGTGCCAGCAGTTTCTACGGACAGAAAGGGGACACCGGGGAGCTGTTTTTT. This translates into CASSFYGQKGDTGELFF.

The genes are TRBV10-3 and TRBJ2-1; a weak D match, TRBD2 (6 bases). The ends were cut back, 4 bases at V and 5 bases at J, with 15 bases in the middle. The CDR3 length is 15 residues. Germline CDR1 reads ENHRY; CDR2 reads SYGVKD. The CDR3, as DNA: TGTGCCATCAGTGGGCTCGGCGGGGTCAACAATGAGCAGTTCTTC. Encoded protein: CAISGLGGVNNEQFF.

V usage is TRBV10-3 and J usage is TRBJ2-1, with D possibly matching TRBD2 (7 bases). CDR3 size: 15 residues. Trimming took 6 bases from V and 0 from J, leaving 12 bases between them. CDR1 and CDR2 from the germline V gene are ENHRY and SYGVKD. The CDR3 DNA sequence: TGTGCCATCAGAGCGGGACAAAACTCCTACAATGAGCAGTTCTTC. Amino acid sequence: CAIRAGQNSYNEQFF.